What follows describes a single T cell receptor beta chain. The antigen remains undetermined. The sample is drawn from a study of cytomegalovirus exposure and HLA in healthy donors. As for the study in general: The 550 to 700 first-cohort repertoires and the 130 or so validation repertoires shared the same platform, a later analysis reported.

This CDR3 contains 19 residues. Losses at the gene ends were 5 bases for V and 6 bases for J; bases not matched to a gene: 22. Germline V lookup: CDR1 PRHDT, CDR2 FYEKMQ (reference sequence). Profiled with immunoSEQ multiplex PCR; TCRdb holds only in-frame clones, not every one. This repertoire shows 180,000 or so clones, about 79% found once; its top ten account for around 15%. Whole-study results and caveats: The tendency of first-cohort TCR clusters to co-occur in the 130 or so validation repertoires was identified by a subsequent analysis. Specificity of a few CMV-associated chains for CMV antigens was verified in vitro. Investigators reported more than 150 TCR beta chains as tied to cytomegalovirus.

The clonotype comes from a woman aged 30 to 39 in good health and CMV-seropositive. This chain joins TRBV13 and TRBJ1-3; 7 bases agree with TRBD1. Sequenced material: PBMCs. The CDR3 region is CASSPDRVGPSSPQNTIYF. CDR3 sequence (DNA): TGTGCCAGCAGCCCCGACAGGGTCGGGCCGTCAAGTCCTCAAAACACCATATATTTT.